Sequencing of this TCR beta chain was carried out in a study of cytomegalovirus exposure and HLA in healthy donors. The study, taken as a whole, reports: The investigators catalogued 150 to 200 TCR beta chains as cytomegalovirus-associated. High sensitivity and specificity were reportedly achieved when the classifier diagnosed cytomegalovirus status. The study found most TCR sequences rare, yet found some public TCRs in many donors.

Comments on this clone: Its cognate antigen is unknown.

The CDR3 is 14 residues long. J was trimmed by 8 bases and V by 4 bases; bases with no gene match: 6. Germline assignment: CDR1 SNHLY and CDR2 FYNNEI. A 120-subject validation cohort, separate from the roughly 670-subject first cohort, supplied the donors. Measured with immunoSEQ multiplex PCR; TCRdb has only the in-frame clones, and not every one. The sample consists of about 200,000 clones, around 84% of them appearing once. The V call is TRBV2, the J call TRBJ1-2, with TRBD1 matching over 11 bases. The sample consisted of PBMCs. This clonotype originated in a woman in her 30s in good health and CMV-seropositive. CDR3 protein: CASSAGQGDEGYTF. The CDR3 region has the DNA TGTGCCAGCAGTGCGGGACAGGGGGATGAAGGCTACACCTTC.